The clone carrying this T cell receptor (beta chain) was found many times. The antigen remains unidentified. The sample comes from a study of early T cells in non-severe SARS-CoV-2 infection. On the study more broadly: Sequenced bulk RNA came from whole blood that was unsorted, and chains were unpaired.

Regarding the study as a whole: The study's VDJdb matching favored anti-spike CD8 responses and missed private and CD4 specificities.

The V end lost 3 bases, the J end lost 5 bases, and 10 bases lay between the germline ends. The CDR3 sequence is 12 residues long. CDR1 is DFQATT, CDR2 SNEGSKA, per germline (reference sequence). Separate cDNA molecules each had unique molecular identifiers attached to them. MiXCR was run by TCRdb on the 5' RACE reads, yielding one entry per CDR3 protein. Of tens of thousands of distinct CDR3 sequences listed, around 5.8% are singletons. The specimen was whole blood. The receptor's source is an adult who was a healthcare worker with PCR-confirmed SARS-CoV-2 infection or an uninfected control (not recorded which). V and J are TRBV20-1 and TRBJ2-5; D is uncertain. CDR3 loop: CSASSVGETQYF. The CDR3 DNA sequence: TGCAGTGCTAGTAGTGTCGGGGAGACCCAGTACTTC.